Sequencing of this T cell receptor (beta chain) was carried out in a study of T-cell memory formation after mild COVID-19. Via MiXCR, TCRdb re-called the 5' RACE reads, giving one row per CDR3 protein. The table has around 450,000 distinct CDR3 sequences, roughly 20% seen once; the top ten hold approximately 8.1%. Notes on this clonotype: The antigen is undetermined.

Whole-study findings and limits: Researchers could not confirm that second-wave clones peaking on day 37 targeted SARS-CoV-2. Shrinking CD4+ clones were chiefly CM and EM; CD8+ ones were chiefly EMRA. Later expanders leaned CD4+, whereas clones that contracted between day 15 and 85 were balanced CD4/CD8.

This clonotype was sampled from an adult woman who had mild COVID-19 (a few samples of this study predate the infection). Cell type and time point are not known. Material: PBMCs or a T cell subset sorted from them (not recorded which).

The CDR3 sequence: CASSLWSAGANVLTF. CDR3 nucleotide sequence: TGTGCCAGCAGTTTGTGGTCGGCTGGGGCCAACGTCCTGACTTTC. V and J are TRBV12-3 or TRBV12-4 and TRBJ2-6; D ambiguous. V dropped 3 bases and J dropped 2 bases, with 8 bases sitting between them. This CDR3 spans 15 amino acids.